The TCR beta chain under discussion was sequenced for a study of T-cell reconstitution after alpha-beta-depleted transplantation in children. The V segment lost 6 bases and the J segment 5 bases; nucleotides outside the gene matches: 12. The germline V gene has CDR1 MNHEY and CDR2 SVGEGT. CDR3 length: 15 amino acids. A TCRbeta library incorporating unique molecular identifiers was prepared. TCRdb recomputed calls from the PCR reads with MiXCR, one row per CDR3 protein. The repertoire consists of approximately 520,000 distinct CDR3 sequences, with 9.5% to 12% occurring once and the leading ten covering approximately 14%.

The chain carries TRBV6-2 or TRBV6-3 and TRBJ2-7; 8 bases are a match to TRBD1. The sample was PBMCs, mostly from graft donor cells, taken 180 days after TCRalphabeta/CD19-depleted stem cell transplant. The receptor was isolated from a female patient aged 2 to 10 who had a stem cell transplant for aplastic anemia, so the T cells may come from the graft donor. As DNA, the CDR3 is TGTGCCAGCAGGCCGGACAGGGTGAGAGGGAACGAGCAGTACTTC. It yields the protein CASRPDRVRGNEQYF.